These 21 T cell receptor beta chains were all obtained from the same sample, sequenced in a study of shared clonotypes between healthy human individuals. Sequencing used immunoSEQ multiplex PCR; TCRdb keeps in-frame clones, though not all of them. The top ten clones hold about 0.45% of a sample with around 1.6 million clones, 95% to 99% of them seen once. Sequenced input: naive CD4+ T cells sorted from blood. The sample's subset: CD45RA+ positively selected. The origin of the receptors is a man aged 25 to 40 in good health.

This clone was observed once. The J gene is TRBJ2-7, the V gene TRBV29-1, with D maybe TRBD1 (6 bases). Between the trimmed V and J ends, which lost 6 bases and 3 bases, there was a span of 15 bases. This CDR3 contains 13 residues. The germline V gene has CDR1 SQVTM and CDR2 ANQGSEA. CDR3 loop: CSVKYSRGYEQYF. DNA of the CDR3: TGCAGCGTGAAATACTCCAGGGGCTACGAGCAGTACTTC.

The J gene is TRBJ2-3, the V gene TRBV11-3; D is possibly TRBD1 or TRBD2 (5 bases each). Per the germline V gene, CDR1 is SGHNT and CDR2 is YENEEA. Trimming shortened V by 5 bases and J by 4 bases, and 10 bases separated the two germline ends. The CDR3 covers 13 residues. DNA of the CDR3: TGTGCCAGCAGCCCCTTGGGGGCAGATACGCAGTATTTT. Translated, it gives CASSPLGADTQYF.

The chain carries TRBV7-8 and TRBJ2-7; 8 bases are shared with TRBD2. The CDR3 extends over 13 amino acids. The ends lost 10 bases at V and 1 base at J; junction bases unmatched: 6. CDR1 SGHVS and CDR2 FQNEAQ come from the germline V gene. In DNA, the CDR3 is TGTGCCACCACGCGGGGGGTATCCTACGAGCAGTACTTC. It yields the protein CATTRGVSYEQYF.

The rearrangement uses TRBV5-4 and TRBJ2-7; D is uncertain. The CDR3 spans 14 residues. The V and J ends lost 4 bases and 10 bases respectively, with 21 bases between them. Germline CDR1 is SGHNT and CDR2 is YYREEE (reference sequence). CDR3 residues: CASSPLPGRSHQYF. The CDR3 DNA is TGTGCCAGCAGCCCCCTTCCCGGAAGGTCCCACCAGTACTTC.

The chain is built from TRBV9 and TRBJ2-3; D is unclear. The CDR3 consists of 14 residues. Between the trimmed V and J ends, which lost 0 bases and 5 bases, there was a span of 10 bases. Germline V gene lookup returns CDR1 SGDLS and CDR2 YYNGEE. This CDR3 reads CASSVDSSGDTQYF. The CDR3 DNA sequence: TGTGCCAGCAGCGTAGATAGTTCGGGAGATACGCAGTATTTT.

The chain uses TRBV19 and TRBJ2-3; 8 bases align to TRBD2. The V and J ends lost 9 bases and 4 bases, in that order; junction bases with no gene match: 9. Germline loops: CDR1 LNHDA, CDR2 SQIVND (reference sequence). The CDR3 has 14 amino acids. The CDR3 is CASTGREGPDTQYF. The CDR3 DNA reads as TGTGCCAGCACCGGTCGGGAGGGCCCAGATACGCAGTATTTT.

This clone was seen just once. Other DNA sequences in the sample encode the same CDR3. The chain links TRBV29-1 to TRBJ1-5; 9 positions match TRBD1. V was pared by 5 bases and J by 0 bases, with 2 bases of the junction left unmatched. The CDR3 extends over 14 amino acids. Germline V lookup: CDR1 SQVTM, CDR2 ANQGSEA. Here the CDR3 reads CSVTTGGSNQPQHF. In nucleotides, the CDR3 is TGCAGCGTTACGACAGGGGGTAGCAATCAGCCCCAGCATTTT.

The chain is built from TRBV19 and TRBJ1-5, with D maybe TRBD1 (5 bases). Germline lookup yields CDR1 LNHDA and CDR2 SQIVND (reference sequence). This CDR3 contains 13 residues. The V gene lost 3 bases and the J gene lost 6 bases, with 9 bases spanning the gap. The CDR3 protein is CASSIRDAQPQHF. The CDR3 DNA follows: TGTGCCAGTAGTATCAGGGATGCTCAGCCCCAGCATTTT.

This sequence joins TRBV6-6 and TRBJ2-7, with no clear D. V dropped 6 bases and J dropped 2 bases, with 17 bases sitting between them. The CDR3 length is 15 residues. Germline CDR1 MNHNY, CDR2 SVGAGI (reference sequence). CDR3 DNA: TGTGCCAGCAGCTCGGCGGTACGCGGAGCCTACGAGCAGTACTTC. Translating gives CASSSAVRGAYEQYF.

V is TRBV9 and J is TRBJ2-1, with no clear D. This CDR3 spans 15 amino acids. Deletions cut 0 bases from V and 6 bases from J, with 13 bases between. CDR1 is SGDLS and CDR2 is YYNGEE in the germline V gene. The CDR3 coding sequence is TGTGCCAGCAGCGTAGACGGGCTAGTACGCAATGAGCAGTTCTTC. The encoded protein is CASSVDGLVRNEQFF.

This rearrangement joins TRBV19 to TRBJ1-5; maybe TRBD1 (5 bases). Germline V gene lookup returns CDR1 LNHDA and CDR2 SQIVND (reference sequence). V lost 7 bases and J 3 bases, leaving 13 bases between the germline ends. There are 14 residues in the CDR3. CDR3 amino acids: CASTSRVPNQPQHF. In nucleotides, the CDR3 is TGTGCCAGTACAAGCAGGGTTCCCAATCAGCCCCAGCATTTT.

The rearrangement uses TRBV2 and TRBJ2-7, with 15 bases matching TRBD2. The CDR3 totals 15 residues. Germline V gene data show CDR1 as SNHLY and CDR2 as FYNNEI. The V gene end was trimmed by 6 bases and the J gene end by 4 bases; junction bases not matched to a gene: 4. The CDR3 region is CASSGTSGRWYEQYF. DNA of the CDR3: TGTGCCAGCAGCGGGACTAGCGGGAGGTGGTACGAGCAGTACTTC.

The chain uses TRBV2 and TRBJ2-5; 10 nucleotides match TRBD1. The CDR3 totals 14 residues. Germline-derived CDR1 and CDR2 are SNHLY and FYNNEI. After removal of 8 bases from V and 4 bases from J, the junction contained 7 bases not matched to a gene. CDR3 bases: TGTGCCAGCGTTGTTGACAGGGGGCGAGAGACCCAGTACTTC. Residues: CASVVDRGRETQYF.

The chain couples TRBV7-9 to TRBJ2-5; 9 bases agree with TRBD1. The CDR3 contains 14 residues. V dropped 1 base and J dropped 4; count of bases not matched to a gene: 1. Germline CDR1 SEHNR, CDR2 FQNEAQ (reference sequence). CDR3 loop: CASSLGGQGETQYF. The CDR3 DNA sequence: TGTGCCAGCAGCTTAGGGGGACAGGGAGAGACCCAGTACTTC.

The chain recombines TRBV29-1 with TRBJ2-2; 10 bases are a match to TRBD2. The CDR3 contains 14 residues. In germline, CDR1 is SQVTM, CDR2 ANQGSEA. Germline trimming cut 4 bases from V and 7 bases from J; bases unmatched to any gene: 6. CDR3 in amino acids: CSVGSSGSGGELFF. The CDR3, as DNA: TGCAGCGTTGGATCTAGCGGGAGCGGCGGGGAGCTGTTTTTT.

Here the CDR3 DNA reads TGTGCCAGCTCACCACCGTCGTTAGCGGGGGCTGCGACCGGGGAGCTGTTTTTT. Translation gives CASSPPSLAGAATGELFF. V gene TRBV18 combines with J gene TRBJ2-2; 9 nucleotides line up with TRBD2. The germline V gene encodes CDR1 KGHSH and CDR2 LQKENI. The CDR3 runs 18 residues. V shed 0 bases and J 5 bases; nucleotides not matched to a gene: 10.

The rearrangement joins TRBV12-2 to TRBJ2-7; TRBD2 was called by the table and not checked on the DNA. TRBV12-2 is recorded as a pseudogene. CDR3 length: 14 amino acids. The CDR3 DNA sequence: TGTGCAAGTCGCTTAGGCCCGGGATCCTACGAGCAGTACTTC. This translates into CASRLGPGSYEQYF.

The chain joins TRBV28 to TRBJ1-2; D is uncertain. V lost 3 bases, J lost 3 bases, and 8 bases lay in between. The CDR3 consists of 13 residues. Germline CDR1 MDHEN, CDR2 SYDVKM. The CDR3 sequence is CASSFLPDYGYTF. The CDR3 bases are TGTGCCAGCAGTTTCTTGCCAGACTATGGCTACACCTTC.

The chain is built from TRBV19 and TRBJ2-2; 8 positions match TRBD1. CDR1 is LNHDA and CDR2 is SQIVND in the germline V gene (reference sequence). CDR3 size: 16 residues. With V trimmed by 4 bases and J by 0 bases, 4 bases remained unmatched. The CDR3 protein is CASSTTGVPNTGELFF. The CDR3 DNA reads as TGTGCCAGTAGTACGACAGGGGTCCCGAACACCGGGGAGCTGTTTTTT.

The V call is TRBV30, the J call TRBJ2-1; the D call may be TRBD1 or TRBD2 (5 bases each). This CDR3 comprises 15 residues. Trimming took 0 bases from V and 7 from J, leaving 16 bases between them. The germline V gene has CDR1 GTSNPN and CDR2 SVGIG (reference sequence). The CDR3, as DNA: TGTGCCTGGAGTGTGGGACCCGTACGTGGGAATGAGCAGTTCTTC. This encodes CAWSVGPVRGNEQFF.

The rearrangement uses TRBV6-5 and TRBJ1-1; D is uncertain. V lost 8 bases to trimming and J lost 6 bases, with 19 bases between them. The CDR3 has 14 amino acids. Per germline, CDR1 MNHEY and CDR2 SVGAGI. The CDR3 sequence: CASVGESLYAEAFF. CDR3 bases: TGTGCCAGCGTCGGGGAATCGTTATATGCTGAAGCTTTCTTT.